In its sample, the clone carrying this TCR beta chain was seen many times. What it binds is unknown. The data were obtained in a study of CD8 T cells in ankylosing spondylitis. Overall study results and limits: One TCR beta motif, made up of about 8 highly homologous variants, appeared characteristic of ankylosing spondylitis blood. Matched synovial fluid from ankylosing spondylitis patients was reported to be enriched for disease-linked clones.

This CDR3 has 14 amino acids. With 4 bases removed from V and 2 bases from J, the gap between germline ends came to 10 bases. Germline V lookup: CDR1 LNHDA, CDR2 SQIVND (reference sequence). As the method for making TCR beta libraries, quantitative 5'-RACE with molecular barcodes was used. TCRdb fed the 5' RACE reads into MiXCR, producing one record per CDR3 protein. The table includes some 150,000 distinct CDR3 sequences, roughly 11% detected once. Input material: blood, either unsorted or a sorted T cell fraction (not recorded which). The chain carries TRBV19 and TRBJ2-3; D unclear. This TCR derives from a female donor with ankylosing spondylitis or in good health (not recorded which). The CDR3 spells CASSKGQSTDTQYF. CDR3 coding DNA: TGTGCCAGTAGTAAGGGCCAATCCACAGATACGCAGTATTTT.